One and the same sample provided the 21 T cell receptor beta chains below, sequenced in a study of T cell responses to AZD1222 COVID-19 vaccine. Sequencing was performed with immunoSEQ multiplex PCR; in TCRdb, only in-frame clones are kept and a portion is missing. This table holds 140,000 or so clones, approximately 90% found once. This material consisted of peripheral blood, taken 28 days after the second AZD1222 dose. These receptors were collected from an adult who received the AZD1222 COVID-19 vaccine.

The table lists this clone with a count of one. The gene calls are TRBV4-1 and TRBJ1-5; 7 bases are a match to TRBD1. Germline V gene data show CDR1 as MGHRA and CDR2 as YSYEKL. V lost 3 bases, J lost 3 bases, and 5 bases stayed unmatched. The CDR3 is 15 residues long. The CDR3 loop is CASSQVTGDNQPQHF. CDR3 nucleotides: TGCGCCAGCAGCCAGGTCACAGGGGACAATCAGCCCCAGCATTTT.

The gene calls are TRBV7-8 and TRBJ1-2; perhaps TRBD1 as D (5 bases). The CDR3 has 14 amino acids. Germline loops: CDR1 SGHVS, CDR2 FQNEAQ. The V and J ends lost 1 base and 8 bases respectively, with 14 bases between them. For the CDR3, the DNA is TGTGCCAGCAGCTTAGAAATGAGGAGGGGCGGCTACACCTTC. It is translated as CASSLEMRRGGYTF. Supplemented by reference TRBV7-8 and TRBJ1-2, the full variable domain reads GAGVSQSPRYKVAKRGQDVALRCDPISGHVSLFWYQQALGQGPEFLTYFQNEAQLDKSGLPSDRFFAERPEGSVSTLKIQRTQQEDSAVYLCASSLEMRRGGYTFGSGTRLTVV.

The chain joins TRBV7-9 to TRBJ1-2; 10 bases line up with TRBD1. Germline-derived CDR1 and CDR2 are SEHNR and FQNEAQ (reference sequence). The CDR3 consists of 14 residues. After removal of 1 base from V and 5 bases from J, the junction contained 1 base not matched to a gene. The DNA for the CDR3 is TGTGCCAGCAGCTTAGGGGACAGGGGATATGGCTACACCTTC. It specifies CASSLGDRGYGYTF.

V usage is TRBV14 and J usage is TRBJ1-1; D unresolved. The CDR3 totals 17 residues. The germline V gene encodes CDR1 SGHDN and CDR2 FVKESK. The V gene lost 0 bases and the J gene lost 5 bases, with 19 bases spanning the gap. The CDR3 loop reads CASSQDRSTRVETEAFF. The CDR3, as DNA: TGTGCCAGCAGCCAAGATAGGTCGACGCGGGTCGAAACTGAAGCTTTCTTT.

The rearrangement joins TRBV9 to TRBJ2-1; TRBD2 matches 11 bases. The CDR3 extends over 19 amino acids. V shed 2 bases, J shed 7 bases, and the junction held 17 bases outside the gene matches. Germline CDR1 SGDLS, CDR2 YYNGEE. CDR3 DNA: TGTGCCAGCAGCGTCAGTTGGACCGTAGCGGGGGGGCCTCCAAATGAGCAGTTCTTC. This codes for CASSVSWTVAGGPPNEQFF.

The J gene is TRBJ1-1, the V gene TRBV6-1, with 8 bases that match TRBD1. The CDR3 has 16 amino acids. Germline loops: CDR1 MNHNS, CDR2 SASEGT. V lost 4 bases, J lost 1 base, and 8 bases stayed unmatched. The CDR3 here is CASSGGQAFWNTEAFF. CDR3 nucleotide sequence: TGTGCCAGCAGTGGGGGACAGGCCTTCTGGAACACTGAAGCTTTCTTT.

V usage is TRBV7-2 and J usage is TRBJ1-1; tentative D call: TRBD1 (6 bases). Trimming took off 5 bases at V and 1 base at J, with 11 bases between the two ends. The CDR3 extends over 14 amino acids. Looked up from germline, CDR1 is SGHTA and CDR2 is FQGNSA. The CDR3 nucleotides read TGTGCCAGCAGCCTTCAGACAGGGAACACTGAAGCTTTCTTT. This sequence encodes CASSLQTGNTEAFF.

The chain employs TRBV15 and TRBJ2-7; perhaps D is TRBD1 or TRBD2 (5 bases each). V shed 1 base and J shed 4 bases, with 8 bases lying between them. Germline loops: CDR1 LNHNV, CDR2 YYDKDF (reference sequence). CDR3 length equals 13 residues. In DNA, the CDR3 is TGTGCCACCAGCAGAGTCGAGGGGTACGAGCAGTACTTC. Its translation: CATSRVEGYEQYF.

Concerning this clone itself: In the same sample, other DNA sequences code for this CDR3. This chain uses TRBV14 with TRBJ1-6; 8 positions match TRBD1. The CDR3 spans 17 residues. Unmatched junction bases numbered 5, after V lost 0 bases and J lost 4 bases. The germline CDR1 and CDR2 sequences are SGHDN and FVKESK. The CDR3: CASSQDRGPLYNSPLHF. The CDR3 bases are TGTGCCAGCAGCCAAGACAGGGGGCCACTTTATAATTCACCCCTCCACTTT.

The V call is TRBV28, the J call TRBJ1-4; D is unresolved. This CDR3 has 17 amino acids. Deletions cut 4 bases from V and 5 bases from J, with 20 bases between. The germline V gene has CDR1 MDHEN and CDR2 SYDVKM. The CDR3 sequence is CASSSRGLADTNEKLFF. CDR3 bases: TGTGCCAGCAGTTCCCGCGGACTGGCCGACACGAATGAAAAACTGTTTTTT. Using reference TRBV28 and TRBJ1-4 for the parts outside the CDR3, the full variable domain is DVKVTQSSRYLVKRTGEKVFLECVQDMDHENMFWYRQDPGLGLRLIYFSYDVKMKEKGDIPEGYSVSREKKERFSLILESASTNQTSMYLCASSSRGLADTNEKLFFGSGTQLSVL.

The V and J genes are TRBV1 and TRBJ1-1; the table's D call, TRBD1, was not checked against the DNA. TRBV1 is classified as a pseudogene. This CDR3 region has 16 residues. CDR3 bases: TGCACCAGCAGCCAAAGCCATCACAGGCGAGTCACTGAAGCTTTCTTT. This sequence encodes CTSSQSHHRRVTEAFF.

The rearrangement joins TRBV10-2 to TRBJ1-6; D perhaps matches TRBD1 (6 bases). This CDR3 is 15 amino acids long. Germline CDR1 is WSHSY and CDR2 is SAAADI. The V gene lost 6 bases and the J gene lost 7 bases, with 16 bases spanning the gap. The CDR3 DNA reads as TGCGCCAGCAGCCAGACAGGAGGACGAAATTCACCCCTCCACTTT. Its protein is CASSQTGGRNSPLHF.

V is TRBV11-3 and J is TRBJ2-3, with D perhaps TRBD1 or TRBD2 (5 bases each). Trimming removed 5 bases at V and 9 bases at J, with 18 bases between. CDR3 length: 14 amino acids. Per germline, CDR1 SGHNT and CDR2 YENEEA. CDR3 amino acids: CASSPSNSGRTQYF. The CDR3 DNA reads as TGTGCCAGCAGCCCAAGTAACTCGGGACGGACGCAGTATTTT.

This clone was picked up a small number of times. V and J are TRBV15 and TRBJ2-5; 11 nucleotides match TRBD2. Germline values: CDR1 LNHNV, CDR2 YYDKDF (reference sequence). V shed 4 bases, J shed 2 bases, and the junction held 12 bases outside the gene matches. CDR3 length: 18 amino acids. In DNA form, the CDR3 reads TGTGCCACCAGCACTAGAAGAGATAGCGGGGGGGCACAAGAGACCCAGTACTTC. It specifies CATSTRRDSGGAQETQYF.

This chain uses TRBV19 with TRBJ1-3; D remains ambiguous. Germline loops: CDR1 LNHDA, CDR2 SQIVND (reference sequence). Trimming removed 3 bases from V and 4 bases from J, with 4 bases in between. CDR3 length: 12 residues. CDR3 nucleotides: TGTGCCAGTAGTATTATCGGAAACACCATATATTTT. It translates to CASSIIGNTIYF.

This chain uses TRBV21-1 with TRBJ2-7; TRBD1 is the table's D call, not checked against the DNA. TRBV21-1 is listed as a pseudogene. The CDR3 totals 17 residues. CDR3 DNA: TGTGCCAGCCCGAAGGGACAGGGGCGATTTGGGGTCTACGAGCAGTACTTC. Translation gives CASPKGQGRFGVYEQYF.

This clone was counted a single time. V and J are TRBV6-5 and TRBJ2-2, with D perhaps given as TRBD1 or TRBD2 (5 bases each). The germline gives CDR1 MNHEY, CDR2 SVGAGI. V lost 7 bases and J 7 bases, leaving 13 bases between the germline ends. The CDR3 is 13 amino acids. The DNA for the CDR3 is TGTGCCAGCAAGAGAGGGGCTGTCGGGGAGCTGTTTTTT. This translates into CASKRGAVGELFF.

The chain combines TRBV7-2 with TRBJ1-5; D is unclear. CDR3 length: 16 residues. Trimming pared 1 base from V and 8 bases from J, leaving 18 bases between. Germline V gives CDR1 SGHTA, CDR2 FQGNSA. This chain's CDR3 is CASSLVGAEGGKPQHF. CDR3 DNA: TGTGCCAGCAGCTTAGTAGGTGCGGAGGGTGGAAAGCCCCAGCATTTT.

The table lists this clone with many counts. The V gene is TRBV7-2, the J gene TRBJ1-5; 8 bases are a match to TRBD1. Trimming at V came to 3 bases and at J to 11 bases, leaving 9 bases not matched to a gene. CDR1 SGHTA and CDR2 FQGNSA come from the germline V gene. The CDR3 loop spans 14 amino acids. The CDR3 coding sequence is TGTGCCAGCAGCTTGGAACAGGGGGTCCCTGCCCAGCATTTT. It specifies CASSLEQGVPAQHF. The whole variable domain, filled in from reference TRBV7-2 and TRBJ1-5, reads GAGVSQSPSNKVTEKGKDVELRCDPISGHTALYWYRQSLGQGLEFLIYFQGNSAPDKSGLPSDRFSAERTGGSVSTLTIQRTQQEDSAVYLCASSLEQGVPAQHFGDGTRLSIL.

This rearrangement joins TRBV19 to TRBJ1-1; D unresolved. V shed 7 bases and J shed 5 bases, with 8 bases lying between them. This CDR3 contains 11 residues. CDR1 and CDR2 (germline): LNHDA, SQIVND (reference sequence). The DNA for the CDR3 is TGTGCCAGTATAAGTTGGACTGAAGCTTTCTTT. This sequence encodes CASISWTEAFF.

The rearrangement links TRBV7-9 to TRBJ2-2; no reliable D call. Trimming removed 7 bases at V and 0 bases at J, with 6 bases between. Germline V gene lookup returns CDR1 SEHNR and CDR2 FQNEAQ (reference sequence). There are 13 residues in the CDR3. The CDR3 DNA is TGTGCCAGCAACAGAGCGAACACCGGGGAGCTGTTTTTT. Encoded protein: CASNRANTGELFF. Full variable domain (missing parts from reference TRBV7-9 and TRBJ2-2): DTGVSQNPRHKITKRGQNVTFRCDPISEHNRLYWYRQTLGQGPEFLTYFQNEAQLEKSRLLSDRFSAERPKGSFSTLEIQRTEQGDSAMYLCASNRANTGELFFGEGSRLTVL.